The rows below give T cell receptor beta chains drawn from one sample of a study of blood T cell repertoires in COVID-19. Here immunoSEQ multiplex PCR was the method, and the copy in TCRdb shows in-frame clones only, minus some. Counted here are 100,000 to 150,000 clones, over 75% occurring once; the ten biggest clones make up about 6.2%. The source material was peripheral blood. These receptors were obtained from an elderly man with active or convalescent COVID-19. Both conserved end residues are part of each CDR3. A D gene is named only where the DNA matches it firmly. Clone size is given for some rows only: seen once, a few or many times, or a class if the clone is expanded.

clone_size,v_call,d_call,j_call,cdr3_aa,cdr3_nt
few,TRBV11-2,TRBD1,TRBJ1-2,CASSIPTGPYGYTF,TGTGCCAGCAGCATTCCGACAGGGCCCTATGGCTACACCTTC
NA,TRBV7-7,NA,TRBJ1-1,CASSFPSPGQETEAFF,TGTGCCAGCAGCTTTCCCTCACCGGGACAAGAAACTGAAGCTTTCTTT
few,TRBV19,NA,TRBJ1-6,CASSTSTNSPLHF,TGTGCCAGTAGTACCAGTACCAATTCACCCCTCCACTTT
NA,TRBV4-2,TRBD2,TRBJ2-3,CASSQVGASGGADTQYF,TGTGCCAGCAGCCAAGTGGGTGCTAGCGGGGGGGCAGATACGCAGTATTTT
NA,TRBV6-5,NA,TRBJ1-3,CASSLSLAGNTIYF,TGTGCCAGCAGTCTAAGCTTAGCTGGAAACACCATATATTTT
once,TRBV3-1/TRBV3-2,TRBD1,TRBJ2-1,CASSQGDSSGQFF,TGTGCCAGCAGCCAGGGGGACAGTTCTGGGCAGTTCTTC
NA,TRBV2,TRBD2,TRBJ2-5,CAIQLRRLAGRDF,TGTGCCATCCAGCTGAGGAGGCTAGCGGGGCGGGACTTC
NA,TRBV7-2,TRBD1,TRBJ2-7,CASSLGTGGPYEQYF,TGTGCCAGCAGCCTCGGGACAGGGGGCCCCTACGAGCAGTACTTC
NA,TRBV14,NA,TRBJ2-1,CASSQLGSGRDEQFF,TGTGCCAGCAGCCAACTAGGCTCAGGGCGTGATGAGCAGTTCTTC
NA,TRBV2,NA,TRBJ2-3,CASSEARPPSTDTQYF,TGTGCCAGCAGTGAAGCGCGGCCCCCTAGCACAGATACGCAGTATTTT
NA,TRBV15,TRBD1,TRBJ2-1,CATSRPGTGDINEQFF,TGTGCCACCAGCAGACCCGGGACAGGGGATATCAATGAGCAGTTCTTC